Following are 4 T cell receptor beta chains from one sample sequenced in a study of T cell repertoires in cytomegalovirus infection. TCRdb itself ran the reads through MiXCR, one entry per CDR3 protein. The table has about 400,000 distinct CDR3 sequences, 15% to 20% seen once. Material for sequencing was PBMCs. The receptor set was obtained from a human donor in good health (CMV status not recorded). Some clones in this sample may be carry-over from other donors' samples.

This clonotype was counted ten times or more. The rearrangement joins TRBV7-2 to TRBJ2-1; D call uncertain. The CDR3 is 12 amino acids. Germline CDR1 and CDR2: SGHTA and FQGNSA. The V and J ends lost 1 base and 8 bases respectively, with 6 bases between them. The CDR3 loop is CASSLDSYEQFF. The DNA of the CDR3 is TGTGCCAGCAGCTTAGACAGTTATGAGCAGTTCTTC.

This clonotype came up many times. The rearrangement uses TRBV7-6 and TRBJ2-5, with unresolved D. The CDR3 covers 14 residues. Germline V CDR1 and CDR2: SGHVS, FNYEAQ. V gave up 5 bases and J gave up 0 bases, with 10 bases separating them. This CDR3 reads CASSLNYDQETQYF. CDR3 bases: TGTGCCAGCAGCCTAAACTACGACCAAGAGACCCAGTACTTC.

This clonotype was seen many times. This sequence joins TRBV7-2 and TRBJ2-1, with D uncertain. Trimming removed 1 base from V and 3 bases from J, with 7 bases in between. The CDR3 length is 14 residues. Germline V gene data show CDR1 as SGHTA and CDR2 as FQGNSA. DNA for the CDR3: TGTGCCAGCAGCTTAGTTGTGGGCTACAATGAGCAGTTCTTC. It translates to CASSLVVGYNEQFF.

The count of this clonotype is one. The chain links TRBV19 to TRBJ2-1; 9 bases align to TRBD1. The CDR3 covers 14 residues. V lost 5 bases to trimming and J lost 4 bases; unmatched junction nucleotides: 3. Germline V CDR1 and CDR2: LNHDA, SQIVND (reference sequence). DNA of the CDR3: TGTGCCAGTAGTTGGGACAGGGTTTACAATGAGCAGTTCTTC. As protein: CASSWDRVYNEQFF.